The 23 T cell receptor beta chains listed next were all sequenced from one sample in a study of blood T cell repertoires in COVID-19. Sequenced by immunoSEQ multiplex PCR; TCRdb stores in-frame clones only, minus some. The sample lists about 79,000 clones; roughly 90% were seen once. Sequencing input: peripheral blood. These receptors came from a man between 50 and 59 years old with active COVID-19.

The chain has TRBV19 and TRBJ2-7, with 8 positions matching TRBD1. V lost 4 bases, J lost 3 bases, and 29 bases stayed unmatched. The CDR3 length is 22 residues. Germline assignment: CDR1 LNHDA and CDR2 SQIVND (reference sequence). CDR3 in amino acids: CASSTKTPRQGSLMVVIYEQYF. The CDR3 DNA reads as TGTGCCAGTAGTACAAAGACCCCCAGACAGGGGAGCCTTATGGTGGTCATCTACGAGCAGTACTTC.

This rearrangement joins TRBV4-1 to TRBJ2-5; 7 bases line up with TRBD2. The CDR3 loop spans 16 amino acids. Per germline, CDR1 MGHRA and CDR2 YSYEKL. Germline trimming cut 1 base from V and 0 bases from J; bases unmatched to any gene: 5. DNA of the CDR3: TGCGCCAGCAGCCAAGCCTTCGGGGGGTACCAAGAGACCCAGTACTTC. The encoded protein is CASSQAFGGYQETQYF.

V usage is TRBV6-5 and J usage is TRBJ2-1, with 7 bases matching TRBD2. Germline V gene sequence: CDR1 MNHEY, CDR2 SVGAGI. CDR3 length equals 15 residues. V lost 9 bases and J lost 4; bases outside the gene matches: 12. The CDR3 coding sequence is TGTGCCAGTTCTCGCGGGGCTAGCGGTTACAATGAGCAGTTCTTC. It specifies CASSRGASGYNEQFF.

This chain uses TRBV2 with TRBJ1-5; D uncertain. The V and J ends lost 7 bases and 0 bases respectively, with 19 bases between them. Germline assignment: CDR1 SNHLY and CDR2 FYNNEI. This CDR3 has 17 residues. The CDR3 loop reads CASTRGWRRGSNQPQHF. For the CDR3, the DNA is TGTGCCAGCACGAGAGGGTGGCGCCGGGGTAGCAATCAGCCCCAGCATTTT.

The gene calls are TRBV30 and TRBJ2-7; 7 nucleotides align to TRBD1. The CDR3 covers 11 residues. The J segment lost 6 bases and the V segment lost 5 bases, leaving 4 bases of the junction unmatched. Germline values: CDR1 GTSNPN, CDR2 SVGIG (reference sequence). As DNA, the CDR3 is TGTGCCTGGGGACAGGTGGGCGAGCAGTACTTC. This translates into CAWGQVGEQYF.

The chain has TRBV12-3 or TRBV12-4 and TRBJ1-2; no clear D gene. The CDR3 loop spans 13 amino acids. Trimming took 6 bases from V and 6 from J, leaving 14 bases between them. The CDR3 DNA is TGTGCCAGCAGGGGAGTGGGGTCCGATGGCTACACCTTC. It codes for CASRGVGSDGYTF.

This rearrangement joins TRBV7-8 to TRBJ2-5; 11 positions agree with TRBD2. The germline CDR1 and CDR2 sequences are SGHVS and FQNEAQ. V lost 9 bases and J lost 3; bases outside the gene matches: 18. The CDR3 extends over 18 amino acids. CDR3 loop: CARIQSGLAVVLKETQYF. CDR3 DNA sequence: TGTGCCAGAATTCAATCGGGACTAGCGGTAGTTTTGAAAGAGACCCAGTACTTC.

The chain joins TRBV3-1 (or the pseudogene TRBV3-2) to TRBJ2-7, with 7 nucleotides matching TRBD2. With V trimmed by 4 bases and J by 2 bases, 2 bases remained unmatched. The CDR3 sequence is 13 residues long. Germline-derived CDR1 and CDR2 are LGHDT and YNNKEL (reference sequence). CDR3 amino acids: CASSPGRTYEQYF. CDR3 in DNA: TGTGCCAGCAGCCCCGGGAGGACCTACGAGCAGTACTTC.

This CDR3 reads CATSGRERGANVLTF. The CDR3 DNA reads TGTGCCACCAGCGGGAGGGAGCGGGGGGCCAACGTCCTGACTTTC. This chain links TRBV15 with TRBJ2-6, with TRBD2 matching 7 bases. This CDR3 spans 15 amino acids. V lost 5 bases to trimming and J lost 4 bases; unmatched junction nucleotides: 5. Germline V gives CDR1 LNHNV, CDR2 YYDKDF (reference sequence).

J is TRBJ2-1 and V is TRBV15; TRBD1 is a possible D gene (7 bases). Trimming stripped 3 bases from V and 7 bases from J, with 16 bases between. This CDR3 has 15 amino acids. Germline V CDR1 and CDR2: LNHNV, YYDKDF (reference sequence). CDR3 amino acids: CATSSRSGGGNEQFF. DNA for the CDR3: TGTGCCACCAGCAGTCGATCAGGGGGAGGAAATGAGCAGTTCTTC.

For the CDR3, the DNA is TGTGCCAGCAGCTTTAAACAGGGGTGGGCTGAAAAACTGTTTTTT. Translation: CASSFKQGWAEKLFF. The chain couples TRBV5-6 to TRBJ1-4, with TRBD1 matching over 7 bases. Germline V gene lookup returns CDR1 SGHDT and CDR2 YYEEEE. J lost 7 bases, V lost 2 bases, and 8 bases had no gene match. This CDR3 is 15 amino acids long.

The chain combines TRBV7-9 with TRBJ2-2, with TRBD2 matching 8 bases. The V gene's germline CDR1 is SEHNR and CDR2 FQNEAQ (reference sequence). This CDR3 comprises 12 residues. J lost 11 bases, V lost 8 bases, and 7 bases had no gene match. The CDR3 region has the DNA TGTGCCAGCCCCCCCCGGGAGGGAGAGCTGTTTTTT. It codes for CASPPREGELFF.

Here the CDR3 reads CASSYSQSGGKRNYEQYF. In nucleotides, the CDR3 is TGTGCCAGCAGTTACTCTCAGTCGGGGGGAAAACGGAACTACGAGCAGTACTTC. The V and J genes are TRBV6-2 or TRBV6-3 and TRBJ2-7; 7 bases align to TRBD2. The CDR3 has 18 residues. CDR1 and CDR2 (germline): MNHEY, SVGEGT. Trimming cost V 0 bases and J 3 bases; bases outside gene matches: 14.

V usage is TRBV3-1 (or the pseudogene TRBV3-2) and J usage is TRBJ2-1; TRBD2 matches 12 bases. This CDR3 contains 16 residues. Germline loops: CDR1 LGHDT, CDR2 YNNKEL (reference sequence). Losses at the gene ends were 0 bases for V and 7 bases for J; bases not matched to a gene: 4. CDR3 sequence reads: CASSQEGLAGGNEQFF. For the CDR3, the DNA is TGTGCCAGCAGCCAAGAGGGCCTAGCGGGAGGGAATGAGCAGTTCTTC.

The chain combines TRBV6-2 or TRBV6-3 with TRBJ2-6; perhaps TRBD1 as D (6 bases). This CDR3 comprises 15 residues. The V end lost 2 bases, the J end lost 3 bases, and 8 bases lay between the germline ends. CDR1 MNHEY and CDR2 SVGEGT come from the germline V gene. CDR3: CASSYKGVGANVLTF. The CDR3 DNA is TGTGCCAGCAGTTACAAGGGGGTTGGGGCCAACGTCCTGACTTTC.

J is TRBJ2-2 and V is TRBV15; D is uncertain. Trimming took 0 bases from V and 6 from J, leaving 5 bases between them. This CDR3 contains 13 residues. Germline lookup yields CDR1 LNHNV and CDR2 YYDKDF (reference sequence). CDR3 in amino acids: CATSRDRPGELFF. The CDR3 coding sequence is TGTGCCACCAGCAGAGATCGTCCCGGGGAGCTGTTTTTT.

In its sample, this clone was seen once. This chain links TRBV7-5 with TRBJ2-5; the D segment call TRBD2 is taken from the table without a DNA check. TRBV7-5 constitutes a pseudogene. This CDR3 is 16 amino acids long. CDR3 protein: CVRSGLLAEYQETQYF. CDR3 coding DNA: TGTGTCAGAAGCGGACTCCTAGCGGAATACCAAGAGACCCAGTACTTC.

The J gene is TRBJ1-2, the V gene TRBV27; the D is unclear. The CDR3 sequence is 13 residues long. Trimming left V 5 bases short and J 4 bases short, with 11 bases between. Germline V gene data show CDR1 as MNHEY and CDR2 as SMNVEV (reference sequence). In DNA form, the CDR3 reads TGTGCCAGCAGTCTTGCTAGCGGCTATGGCTACACCTTC. Translation gives CASSLASGYGYTF.

This chain uses TRBV29-1 with TRBJ2-7; 8 bases match TRBD1. CDR3 length: 13 residues. From germline, CDR1 is SQVTM and CDR2 ANQGSEA. The V and J ends lost 7 bases and 6 bases, in that order; junction bases with no gene match: 11. Here the CDR3 reads CSALDRGWGEQYF. The CDR3 DNA reads as TGCAGCGCCCTAGACAGGGGATGGGGCGAGCAGTACTTC.

The chain has TRBV27 and TRBJ2-1, with D perhaps matching TRBD2 (5 bases). The CDR3 covers 14 residues. Germline CDR1 MNHEY, CDR2 SMNVEV (reference sequence). Trimming left V 1 base short and J 4 bases short, with 8 bases between. The chain's CDR3 is CASSLWTGYNEQFF. The DNA of the CDR3 is TGTGCCAGCAGTTTATGGACTGGTTACAATGAGCAGTTCTTC.

J is TRBJ1-6 and V is TRBV5-1; D might be TRBD1 (5 bases). V shed 0 bases and J shed 9 bases, with 13 bases lying between them. The CDR3 totals 15 residues. The germline V gene has CDR1 SGHRS and CDR2 YFSETQ. The CDR3 bases are TGCGCCAGCAGCTTGGAGGGGTCTCAAGGTTCACCCCTCCACTTT. Its protein product is CASSLEGSQGSPLHF. The variable domain in full, completed from reference TRBV5-1 and TRBJ1-6, reads KAGVTQTPRYLIKTRGQQVTLSCSPISGHRSVSWYQQTPGQGLQFLFEYFSETQRNKGNFPGRFSGRQFSNSRSEMNVSTLELGDSALYLCASSLEGSQGSPLHFGNGTRLTVT.

The rearrangement uses TRBV4-2 and TRBJ2-6; the D is unclear. Between the trimmed V and J ends, which lost 7 bases and 3 bases, there was a span of 7 bases. Germline V gene data show CDR1 as LGHNA and CDR2 as YNFKEQ. The CDR3 totals 13 residues. The CDR3, as DNA: TGTGCCAGCATAAGCGATGGGGCCAACGTCCTGACTTTC. It encodes CASISDGANVLTF.

The chain carries TRBV2 and TRBJ2-2, with D perhaps TRBD1 (5 bases). This CDR3 has 14 amino acids. The V gene's germline CDR1 is SNHLY and CDR2 FYNNEI. V shed 3 bases and J shed 3 bases, with 8 bases lying between them. As DNA, the CDR3 is TGTGCCAGCAGTGAGGGGCAGCACACCGGGGAGCTGTTTTTT. Translated, it gives CASSEGQHTGELFF.